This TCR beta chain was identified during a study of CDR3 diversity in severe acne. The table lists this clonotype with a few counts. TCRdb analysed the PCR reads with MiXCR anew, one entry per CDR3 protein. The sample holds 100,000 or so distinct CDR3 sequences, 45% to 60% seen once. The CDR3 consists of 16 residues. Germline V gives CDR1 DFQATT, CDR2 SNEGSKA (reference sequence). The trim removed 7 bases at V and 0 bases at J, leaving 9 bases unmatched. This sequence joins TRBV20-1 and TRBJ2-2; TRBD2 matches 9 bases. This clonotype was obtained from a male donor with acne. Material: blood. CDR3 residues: CSGVASGNANTGELFF. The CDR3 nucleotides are TGCAGTGGAGTGGCTAGCGGGAACGCGAACACCGGGGAGCTGTTTTTT.